Sequencing of this T cell receptor beta chain was carried out in a study of T-cell memory formation after mild COVID-19. Study summary: Largely, the TCR clusters proved donor specific.

Study-level results: The study found balanced CD4/CD8 in clones contracting day 15 to 85 and a CD4+ lean in later expanders. Researchers report contracting CD4+ clones mostly in CM and EM, with CD8+ clones in EMRA.

5'RACE primed at constant segments yielded TCR alpha and TCR beta cDNA libraries bearing sample barcodes and UMIs. TCRdb processed the 5' RACE reads anew with MiXCR; each CDR3 protein has one entry. The repertoire includes roughly 100,000 distinct CDR3 sequences, about a sixth of them detected once, and 28% sits in the top ten. This clonotype was recorded a few times. Its antigen is not identified. V was trimmed by 3 bases and J by 6 bases, leaving 11 bases between them. This CDR3 contains 13 residues. Germline V CDR1 and CDR2: MNHEY, SMNVEV (reference sequence). The chain combines TRBV27 with TRBJ1-1, with D hard to call. This clonotype was obtained from an adult woman who had mild COVID-19 (a few samples of this study predate the infection). Cell type and time point are not known. Sequencing used PBMCs or a T cell subset sorted from them (not recorded which). The CDR3 region is CASSLRVGSEAFF. In DNA, the CDR3 is TGTGCCAGCAGTTTGAGGGTGGGGTCTGAAGCTTTCTTT.